This TCR beta chain is from a study of immune reconstitution after stem cell transplant in scleroderma. In germline, CDR1 is SGHDT, CDR2 YYEEEE. Trimming took 0 bases from V and 2 from J, leaving 6 bases between them. This CDR3 has 14 amino acids. TCRdb reprocessed the RT-PCR reads with MiXCR, giving one entry per CDR3 protein. The data contain about 2,400 distinct CDR3 sequences, approximately 10% of them singletons. The V gene is TRBV5-6, the J gene TRBJ1-3; D unclear. The sample here was taken before or after autologous hematopoietic stem cell transplantation (not recorded which). This receptor was taken from a female donor with systemic sclerosis. The CDR3 sequence: CASSLVGPGNTIYF. CDR3 nucleotides: TGTGCCAGCAGCTTGGTAGGACCTGGAAACACCATATATTTT.